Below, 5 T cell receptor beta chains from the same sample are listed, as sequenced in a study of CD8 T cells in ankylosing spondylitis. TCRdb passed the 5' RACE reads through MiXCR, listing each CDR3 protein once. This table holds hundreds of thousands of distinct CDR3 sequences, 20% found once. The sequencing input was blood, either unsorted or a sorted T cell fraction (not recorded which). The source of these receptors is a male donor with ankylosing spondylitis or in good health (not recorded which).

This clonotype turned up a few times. In DNA form, the CDR3 reads TGCAGCGTTGATCAGGGGGACAATGAGCAGTTCTTC. Its protein product is CSVDQGDNEQFF. The rearrangement links TRBV29-1 to TRBJ2-1, with 7 positions matching TRBD1. CDR1 is SQVTM and CDR2 is ANQGSEA in the germline V gene. This CDR3 is 12 amino acids long. J was trimmed by 5 bases and V by 3 bases; bases with no gene match: 1.

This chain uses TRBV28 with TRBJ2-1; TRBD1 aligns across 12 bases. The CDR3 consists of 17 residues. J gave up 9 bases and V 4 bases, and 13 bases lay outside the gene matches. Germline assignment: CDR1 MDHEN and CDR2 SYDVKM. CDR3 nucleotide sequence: TGTGCCAGCAGTTCAAACAGCCGGGACAGGGGGCGGTTTGAGCAGTTCTTC. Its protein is CASSSNSRDRGRFEQFF.

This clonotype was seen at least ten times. Written as DNA, the CDR3 is TGTGCCAGCAGTCTAGGACAGCCGAACACTGAAGCTTTCTTT. Translating gives CASSLGQPNTEAFF. V and J are TRBV6-1 and TRBJ1-1; tentative D call: TRBD1 (6 bases). Looked up from germline, CDR1 is MNHNS and CDR2 is SASEGT. The CDR3 runs 14 residues. Trimming removed 5 bases at V and 1 base at J, with 11 bases between.

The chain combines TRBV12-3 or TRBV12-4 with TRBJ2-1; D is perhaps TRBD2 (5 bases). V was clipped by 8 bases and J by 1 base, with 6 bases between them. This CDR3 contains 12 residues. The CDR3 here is CASGESYNEQFF. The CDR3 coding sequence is TGTGCCAGCGGGGAGTCCTACAATGAGCAGTTCTTC.

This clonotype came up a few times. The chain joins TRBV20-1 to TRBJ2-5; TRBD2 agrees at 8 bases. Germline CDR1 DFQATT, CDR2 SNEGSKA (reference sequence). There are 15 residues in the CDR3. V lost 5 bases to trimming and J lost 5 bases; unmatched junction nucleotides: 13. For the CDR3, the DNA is TGCAGTGCTCCCGGGTCGGGGGGGTTCTTGGAGACCCAGTACTTC. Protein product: CSAPGSGGFLETQYF.